Below are 28 T cell receptor beta chains sequenced from a single sample in a study of T cells in Graves' hyperthyroidism and ophthalmopathy. TCR beta CDR3 sequences were amplified from RNA transcripts. First-round RT-PCR with HTBI primers amplified the TCR CDR3 region. TCRdb reprocessed the multiplex PCR reads via MiXCR and lists one record per CDR3 protein. The sample carries roughly 510,000 distinct CDR3 sequences, 46% recorded once. The sequenced sample consisted of peripheral blood or thyroid tissue (not recorded which). These receptor sequences come from an adult woman with Graves' disease, either hyperthyroidism or ophthalmopathy (not recorded which).

This clonotype was detected a few times. The genes are TRBV7-7 and TRBJ2-2, with D perhaps given as TRBD1 or TRBD2 (5 bases each). The CDR3 is 12 residues long. Germline CDR1 SSHAT, CDR2 FNYEAQ (reference sequence). The CDR3 DNA is TGTGCTAAGGGGACGGAAACCGGGGAGCTGTTTTTT. This gives the protein CAKGTETGELFF.

This clonotype was counted between two and nine times. A much bigger clone sits one base away, suggesting this may be a read error. J is TRBJ2-5 and V is TRBV7-2, with 7 bases lining up with TRBD2. The V segment lost 7 bases and the J segment 5 bases; nucleotides outside the gene matches: 7. The germline V gene encodes CDR1 SGHTA and CDR2 FQGNSA. CDR3 length equals 13 residues. DNA of the CDR3: TGTGCCAGCAACCAAGCGGGACTCGAGACCCAGTACTTC. This gives the protein CASNQAGLETQYF.

This clonotype was counted between two and nine times. The V gene is TRBV7-2, the J gene TRBJ1-2, with 7 nucleotides matching TRBD1. The CDR3 contains 12 residues. V dropped 5 bases and J dropped 5; count of bases not matched to a gene: 2. In germline, CDR1 is SGHTA, CDR2 FQGNSA. This CDR3 is CASSATGYGYTF. CDR3 coding DNA: TGTGCCAGCAGCGCGACAGGGTATGGCTACACCTTC.

This clonotype showed up just a few times. At one end, the junction sequence differs from germline, possibly due to a read error. The V gene is TRBV9, the J gene TRBJ1-3; the D gene is possibly TRBD1 (5 bases). CDR3 size: 16 residues. Per germline, CDR1 SGDLS and CDR2 YYNGEE. The CDR3 loop reads CASSTTGRESGNTTYF. The CDR3 nucleotides are TGTGCCAGCAGCACTACTGGCAGGGAATCTGGAAACACCACATATTTT.

This clonotype was seen at least ten times. The rearrangement joins TRBV7-2 to TRBJ2-5, with D maybe TRBD1 (6 bases). The CDR3 sequence is 15 residues long. Germline CDR1 is SGHTA and CDR2 is FQGNSA. V lost 6 bases and J 4 bases, leaving 18 bases between the germline ends. CDR3 bases: TGTGCCAGCAGAACTGCATTGGGACACGGAGAGACCCAGTACTTC. As protein: CASRTALGHGETQYF.

Many counts were recorded for this clonotype. The chain combines TRBV20-1 with TRBJ1-2; D gene uncertain. V was cut by 0 bases and J by 4 bases, with 12 bases left in between. The CDR3 totals 14 residues. Germline V gene sequence: CDR1 DFQATT, CDR2 SNEGSKA (reference sequence). The DNA of the CDR3 is TGCAGTGCTAGAGACCGCCTAACGTTCTATGGCTACACCTTC. Its protein product is CSARDRLTFYGYTF.

This clonotype was picked up many times. This chain uses TRBV5-1 with TRBJ1-1; D is possibly TRBD1 (5 bases). V lost 3 bases and J 4 bases, leaving 16 bases between the germline ends. Germline CDR1 SGHRS, CDR2 YFSETQ. CDR3 length equals 15 residues. CDR3 in DNA: TGCGCCAGCAGCTGGGAGGGGCTGGGGTTCACTGAAGCTTTCTTT. Translating it yields CASSWEGLGFTEAFF.

In this sample, this clonotype turned up many times. The genes are TRBV29-1 and TRBJ1-1; weak D call: TRBD1 (6 bases). From germline, CDR1 is SQVTM and CDR2 ANQGSEA. Between the trimmed V and J ends, which lost 3 bases and 1 base, there was a span of 9 bases. The CDR3 is made up of 13 amino acids. CDR3 DNA: TGCAGCGTTGATGACAGGCGGAACACTGAAGCTTTCTTT. The encoded protein is CSVDDRRNTEAFF.

This clonotype is a singleton in its sample. The chain uses TRBV9 and TRBJ1-3; D might be TRBD1 (6 bases). Trimming shortened V by 3 bases and J by 4 bases, and 20 bases separated the two germline ends. The CDR3 covers 17 residues. Germline V gene lookup returns CDR1 SGDLS and CDR2 YYNGEE. The CDR3: CASSGFSRGGRGNTIYF. DNA of the CDR3: TGTGCCAGCAGCGGCTTTTCTAGGGGGGGGCGCGGAAACACCATATATTTT.

Only one count was recorded for this clonotype. CDR3 coding DNA: TGTGCCAGTAGTATAGATGGCCTGTCGAACACTGAAGCTTTCTTT. Translation: CASSIDGLSNTEAFF. J is TRBJ1-1 and V is TRBV19, with D unresolved. V was trimmed by 0 bases and J by 1 base, leaving 9 bases between them. Germline CDR1 is LNHDA and CDR2 is SQIVND (reference sequence). This CDR3 has 15 amino acids.

The chain has TRBV5-6 and TRBJ2-6; D unresolved. CDR1 and CDR2 from the germline V gene are SGHDT and YYEEEE. The CDR3 is 15 amino acids. The V and J ends lost 1 base and 1 base respectively, with 6 bases between them. The CDR3 DNA is TGTGCCAGCAGCTTGCGCCGGTCTGGGGCCAACGTCCTGACTTTC. Protein sequence: CASSLRRSGANVLTF. Supplemented by reference TRBV5-6 and TRBJ2-6, the full variable domain reads DAGVTQSPTHLIKTRGQQVTLRCSPKSGHDTVSWYQQALGQGPQFIFQYYEEEERQRGNFPDRFSGHQFPNYSSELNVNALLLGDSALYLCASSLRRSGANVLTFGAGSRLTVL.

This sequence joins TRBV10-2 and TRBJ1-1, with D perhaps matching TRBD1 (6 bases). The CDR3 runs to 14 residues. V was trimmed by 2 bases and J by 4 bases, leaving 11 bases between them. The germline CDR1 and CDR2 sequences are WSHSY and SAAADI. The CDR3 DNA reads as TGCGCCAGCAGTGAGAGGGGGATGAGCACTGAAGCTTTCTTT. This encodes CASSERGMSTEAFF.

This clonotype was detected only once. The chain combines TRBV6-5 with TRBJ1-2; unclear D gene. The V end was cut by 8 bases, the J end by 6 bases, with 13 bases between. Germline V gives CDR1 MNHEY, CDR2 SVGAGI. This CDR3 comprises 12 residues. CDR3 bases: TGTGCCAGCCCTGCCGGTCTCAATGGCTACACCTTC. Translating it yields CASPAGLNGYTF.

The V call is TRBV7-9, the J call TRBJ1-4; D not certain. Trimming stripped 5 bases from V and 8 bases from J, with 12 bases between. The CDR3 is 13 amino acids. Germline values: CDR1 SEHNR, CDR2 FQNEAQ (reference sequence). CDR3 residues: CASSAPQGEKLFF. The CDR3 DNA sequence: TGTGCCAGCAGCGCACCACAAGGCGAAAAACTGTTTTTT.

The gene calls are TRBV7-9 and TRBJ1-1, with TRBD1 matching 8 bases. The junction had 7 bases not matched to a gene; V was cut back by 4 bases and J by 0 bases. The CDR3 totals 16 residues. Per germline, CDR1 SEHNR and CDR2 FQNEAQ (reference sequence). CDR3 residues: CASSYGRGLMNTEAFF. As DNA, the CDR3 is TGTGCCAGCAGCTACGGCAGGGGGCTTATGAACACTGAAGCTTTCTTT.

The gene calls are TRBV12-3 or TRBV12-4 and TRBJ1-3; D is ambiguous. Trimming stripped 5 bases from V and 4 bases from J, with 15 bases between. CDR3 length: 15 amino acids. The CDR3 protein is CASSTLLGRGNTIYF. CDR3 DNA: TGTGCCAGCAGTACACTCCTCGGTCGCGGAAACACCATATATTTT.

The chain joins TRBV5-1 to TRBJ1-1; 9 bases align to TRBD1. The CDR3 sequence is 16 residues long. V shed 4 bases and J 3 bases; nucleotides not matched to a gene: 10. Germline V gene data show CDR1 as SGHRS and CDR2 as YFSETQ. The CDR3 bases are TGCGCCAGCAGCGACCAGGGACAGGGCCGGGACACTGAAGCTTTCTTT. The encoded protein is CASSDQGQGRDTEAFF.

The rearrangement uses TRBV7-2 and TRBJ2-7; the match to TRBD2 covers 8 bases. CDR3 length equals 13 residues. Looked up from germline, CDR1 is SGHTA and CDR2 is FQGNSA. CDR3 region: CAREHGGGYEQYF. The CDR3 DNA is TGTGCTAGAGAGCACGGGGGGGGTTACGAGCAGTACTTC.

The gene calls are TRBV20-1 and TRBJ1-2; 8 nucleotides match TRBD1. The CDR3 runs to 13 residues. V lost 1 base to trimming and J lost 8 bases; unmatched junction nucleotides: 6. CDR1 is DFQATT, CDR2 SNEGSKA, per germline (reference sequence). In nucleotides, the CDR3 is TGCAGTGCTAGAGGACAGGGGCGATTAGGCTACACCTTC. It is translated as CSARGQGRLGYTF.

The V gene is TRBV10-3, the J gene TRBJ1-2; TRBD1 is a possible D gene (6 bases). The germline V and J ends were trimmed by 3 bases and 8 bases, with 25 bases remaining between them. This CDR3 has 17 residues. The germline V gene encodes CDR1 ENHRY and CDR2 SYGVKD. The CDR3 nucleotides read TGTGCCATCAGTGACCCTCGACGAGCAGGGGAGGCAGAGGGCTACACCTTC. Translation gives CAISDPRRAGEAEGYTF.

In this sample, this clonotype turned up many times. The chain employs TRBV19 and TRBJ1-1, with D possibly matching TRBD1 (5 bases). Trimming left V 3 bases short and J 5 bases short, with 13 bases between. CDR3 length equals 14 residues. Germline values: CDR1 LNHDA, CDR2 SQIVND (reference sequence). CDR3 sequence (DNA): TGTGCCAGTAGTATTCTTGGGGGGTTGACTGAAGCTTTCTTT. Residues: CASSILGGLTEAFF.

Here the CDR3 DNA reads TGCAGTGCAGATGAGCGGGTGGCCTACGAGCAGTACTTC. Translated: CSADERVAYEQYF. This rearrangement joins TRBV20-1 to TRBJ2-7; weak D call: TRBD2 (6 bases). The CDR3 is made up of 13 amino acids. Germline lookup yields CDR1 DFQATT and CDR2 SNEGSKA (reference sequence). Trimming removed 6 bases at V and 2 bases at J, with 14 bases between.

Details on this clonotype: An end of the junction does not agree with germline; a read error may underlie this. The chain carries TRBV29-1 and TRBJ1-2; a weak D match, TRBD1 (6 bases). This CDR3 spans 15 amino acids. The germline CDR1 and CDR2 sequences are SQVTM and ANQGSEA. CDR3 DNA: TGCAGAGTTGAAGAGGGGGTGGCGGGGGGAGATGGCTACACCTTC. It translates to CRVEEGVAGGDGYTF.

The chain links TRBV7-8 to TRBJ1-1; D gene unclear. The length of the CDR3 is 13 residues. V gave up 3 bases and J gave up 3 bases, with 8 bases separating them. Germline loops: CDR1 SGHVS, CDR2 FQNEAQ. The CDR3 loop reads CASSFTPHTEAFF. In nucleotides, the CDR3 is TGTGCCAGCAGCTTCACCCCCCACACTGAAGCTTTCTTT.

This clonotype was counted many times. This chain links TRBV6-5 with TRBJ1-5; D is undetermined. The CDR3 is 13 residues long. CDR1 MNHEY and CDR2 SVGAGI come from the germline V gene. Trimming shortened V by 8 bases and J by 4 bases, and 12 bases separated the two germline ends. For the CDR3, the DNA is TGTGCCAGCTCGGGTAGTAGGAATCAGCCCCAGCATTTT. It encodes CASSGSRNQPQHF.

V usage is TRBV2 and J usage is TRBJ1-3; D may be TRBD1 (5 bases). V lost 6 bases and J 7 bases, leaving 19 bases between the germline ends. The CDR3 covers 15 residues. The germline gives CDR1 SNHLY, CDR2 FYNNEI. The CDR3 bases are TGTGCCAGCAGCGCCCGGTACAGGACGACGAACACCATATATTTT. This sequence encodes CASSARYRTTNTIYF.

Concerning this clonotype itself: Likely a read error: the CDR3 ends without its conserved phenylalanine or tryptophan. This chain uses TRBV29-1 with TRBJ1-1, with D possibly matching TRBD1 (6 bases). V was pared by 6 bases and J by 7 bases, with 18 bases between. This CDR3 comprises 13 residues. Germline V gene sequence: CDR1 SQVTM, CDR2 ANQGSEA. This CDR3 is CSVAPSYRDEAFS. DNA for the CDR3: TGCAGCGTCGCACCATCGTACAGGGATGAAGCTTTCTCT.

In regard to this clonotype: This could be a read error, since a much larger clone is one nucleotide away. The rearrangement joins TRBV6-2 or TRBV6-3 to TRBJ2-7; no firm D call. Per the germline V gene, CDR1 is MNHEY and CDR2 is SVGEGT. The length of the CDR3 is 11 residues. The CDR3, as DNA: TGTGCCAGCAGTTACGTCTACGAGCAGCACTTC. Encoded protein: CASSYVYEQHF.